The clone carrying this TCR beta chain was observed at least ten times. What it recognizes is unknown. From 500 ng of total RNA, TCR beta-specific cDNA was reverse-transcribed using a constant-region primer. Modified slightly, ARM-PCR produced TCR beta libraries over three nested multiplex PCR rounds. One entry per CDR3 protein results from TCRdb running MiXCR on the multiplex PCR reads. The profile shows approximately 310,000 distinct CDR3 sequences, more than 55% of them singletons. This entry comes from a study of tumor-infiltrating lymphocytes in primary liver carcinoma. Study as a whole: Productive TCRbeta reads per sample were roughly 3.5 to 8 million, not differing by tissue. Regarding the study as a whole: Researchers found tumor-adjacent and tumor-blood pairs overlapped less than tumor region pairs.

Unsorted whole blood supplied the RNA, and germline DNA was extracted too. The sequenced sample consisted of peripheral blood. This sequence was found in a man in his forties with primary liver carcinoma and hepatitis B virus infection.

CDR3 bases: TGTGCCAGCAGGGCCACGCTCGGTGGCGGGGGAGGCTACACCTTC. Translated: CASRATLGGGGGYTF. This rearrangement joins TRBV12-3 or TRBV12-4 to TRBJ1-2, with a weak D call TRBD1 (5 bases). V was clipped by 6 bases and J by 8 bases, with 22 bases between them. There are 15 residues in the CDR3.